These 25 T cell receptor beta chains originate from one sample sequenced in a study of CD8+CD57+ T cells in acquired aplastic anemia. Genomic DNA served as template for TCR beta VDJ and CDR3 profiling. TCRdb passed the reads through MiXCR, listing each CDR3 protein once. The repertoire consists of around 180,000 distinct CDR3 sequences, with about 64% occurring once and the leading ten covering 35% to 55%. Source material: sorted CD4+, CD8+, or CD8+CD57+ T cells (not recorded which) from PBMCs. Receptors were obtained from a human donor with severe aplastic anemia or a healthy control (not recorded which).

Comments on this clonotype: An end of the junction does not agree with germline; a read error may underlie this. The rearrangement joins TRBV6-1 to TRBJ1-1; 7 bases map to TRBD1. The CDR3 is 15 amino acids. Germline CDR1 is MNHNS and CDR2 is SASEGT. CDR3 residues: CASSPRDRLNTGAFF. CDR3 sequence (DNA): TGTGCCAGCAGCCCCCGGGACAGACTGAACACTGGAGCTTTCTTT.

This clonotype was observed at least ten times. The V and J genes are TRBV4-1 and TRBJ1-1; 9 nucleotides line up with TRBD1. The CDR3 consists of 16 residues. Germline CDR1 is MGHRA and CDR2 is YSYEKL. After removal of 3 bases from V and 4 bases from J, the junction contained 9 bases not matched to a gene. CDR3 DNA sequence: TGCGCCAGCAGCCATCCACTCGACAGGGGGGGCACTGAAGCTTTCTTT. Amino acid sequence: CASSHPLDRGGTEAFF.

This clonotype was recorded at least ten times. The chain has TRBV4-1 and TRBJ2-1, with no clear D. This CDR3 spans 14 amino acids. The V and J ends lost 0 bases and 9 bases respectively, with 12 bases between them. The germline V gene has CDR1 MGHRA and CDR2 YSYEKL. The CDR3 loop reads CASSQDFGVGEQFF. In DNA, the CDR3 is TGCGCCAGCAGCCAAGATTTTGGGGTAGGTGAGCAGTTCTTC.

The J gene is TRBJ1-1, the V gene TRBV6-1; maybe TRBD1 (6 bases). Trimming left V 5 bases short and J 2 bases short, with 18 bases between. Germline CDR1 is MNHNS and CDR2 is SASEGT. This CDR3 is 16 amino acids long. CDR3 DNA sequence: TGTGCCAGCAGTCCCCTGACAGGAGACCTAAACACTGAAGCTTTCTTT. The encoded protein is CASSPLTGDLNTEAFF.

At least ten counts were recorded for this clonotype. V gene TRBV20-1 combines with J gene TRBJ1-3, with TRBD1 matching 9 bases. V was clipped by 6 bases and J by 4 bases; unmatched bases: 19. The CDR3 contains 18 residues. The germline gives CDR1 DFQATT, CDR2 SNEGSKA (reference sequence). CDR3: CSAFKLDRGVLSGNTIYF. Written as DNA, the CDR3 is TGCAGTGCCTTTAAATTGGACAGGGGCGTGTTGTCCGGAAACACCATATATTTT.

The rearrangement links TRBV15 to TRBJ1-3, with 9 positions matching TRBD1. The CDR3 is 15 residues long. The J segment lost 8 bases and the V segment lost 5 bases, leaving 10 bases of the junction unmatched. Germline lookup yields CDR1 LNHNV and CDR2 YYDKDF (reference sequence). CDR3 sequence: CATSSPGTGIDTIYF. The CDR3 DNA reads TGTGCCACCAGCTCCCCCGGGACAGGGATAGACACCATATATTTT.

The rearrangement joins TRBV30 to TRBJ2-2; 7 bases align to TRBD2. The trim removed 1 base at V and 7 bases at J, leaving 12 bases unmatched. The V gene's germline CDR1 is GTSNPN and CDR2 SVGIG (reference sequence). This CDR3 comprises 16 residues. The CDR3, as DNA: TGTGCCTGGAGTGAGGTGGTGGGGGGGTTCATCGGGGAGCTGTTTTTT. Its protein is CAWSEVVGGFIGELFF.

V gene TRBV7-3 combines with J gene TRBJ1-2; D is undetermined. Germline CDR1 and CDR2: SGHTA and FQGTGA. The CDR3 has 13 amino acids. V was cut by 6 bases and J by 4 bases, with 12 bases left in between. The CDR3 spells CASRMAVSYGYTF. The CDR3 DNA is TGTGCCAGCAGGATGGCAGTTTCCTATGGCTACACCTTC.

This clonotype was seen repeatedly, ten times or more. The chain joins TRBV7-6 to TRBJ1-4; maybe TRBD1 (5 bases). The CDR3 is made up of 13 amino acids. Trimming cost V 5 bases and J 8 bases, with 12 bases left between them. Germline lookup yields CDR1 SGHVS and CDR2 FNYEAQ. CDR3 DNA sequence: TGTGCCAGCAGCCGGGACGGATACGAAAAACTGTTTTTT. Residues: CASSRDGYEKLFF.

V gene TRBV5-1 combines with J gene TRBJ1-6; D gene ambiguous. This CDR3 region has 13 residues. V was cut by 1 base and J by 10 bases, with 9 bases left in between. CDR1 is SGHRS, CDR2 YFSETQ, per germline. CDR3 sequence: CASSLTNESPLHF. The CDR3 nucleotides are TGCGCCAGCAGCTTGACGAATGAATCACCCCTCCACTTT. The full variable domain, with the rest looked up from reference TRBV5-1 and TRBJ1-6, is KAGVTQTPRYLIKTRGQQVTLSCSPISGHRSVSWYQQTPGQGLQFLFEYFSETQRNKGNFPGRFSGRQFSNSRSEMNVSTLELGDSALYLCASSLTNESPLHFGNGTRLTVT.

This chain links TRBV25-1 with TRBJ2-7; 9 nucleotides agree with TRBD1. The CDR3 totals 15 residues. CDR1 is MGHDK, CDR2 SYGVNS, per germline. CDR3 nucleotide sequence: TGTGCCAGCAATGTATCCCTGGGACAGGGCTACGAGCAGTATGTG. As protein: CASNVSLGQGYEQYV.

This sequence joins TRBV14 and TRBJ2-2; D is uncertain. This CDR3 comprises 12 residues. From germline, CDR1 is SGHDN and CDR2 FVKESK. Deletions cut 3 bases from V and 6 bases from J, with 5 bases between. This CDR3 is CASSHLPGELFF. For the CDR3, the DNA is TGTGCCAGCAGCCATCTACCCGGGGAGCTGTTTTTT.

The sample holds one count of this clonotype. The chain carries TRBV11-3 and TRBJ2-3, with 9 bases lining up with TRBD2. V shed 5 bases and J 3 bases; nucleotides not matched to a gene: 6. CDR3 length: 15 residues. CDR1 and CDR2 from the germline V gene are SGHNT and YENEEA. The CDR3 DNA reads as TGTGCCAGCAGCCACCAGGGACTAGCTACAGATACGCAGTATTTT. Protein: CASSHQGLATDTQYF. The full variable domain, completed using reference TRBV11-3 and TRBJ2-3, is EAGVVQSPRYKIIEKKQPVAFWCNPISGHNTLYWYLQNLGQGPELLIRYENEEAVDDSQLPKDRFSAERLKGVDSTLKIQPAELGDSAVYLCASSHQGLATDTQYFGPGTRLTVL.

Worth noting for this clonotype: No conserved phenylalanine or tryptophan ends this CDR3, so it is likely a read error. The chain combines TRBV7-8 with TRBJ1-1; D not certain. In germline, CDR1 is SGHVS, CDR2 FQNEAQ. The CDR3 runs to 13 residues. Trimming cost V 1 base and J 1 base, with 4 bases left between them. The CDR3 nucleotides read TGTGCCAGCAGCTTAGGAACGAACACTGAAGCTTTCATT. Translation: CASSLGTNTEAFI.

This chain uses TRBV24-1 with TRBJ1-5; TRBD1 matches 9 bases. The CDR3 consists of 16 residues. The junction had 6 bases not matched to a gene; V was cut back by 3 bases and J by 4 bases. From germline, CDR1 is KGHDR and CDR2 SFDVKD. In nucleotides, the CDR3 is TGTGCCACCAGTGATCCGGGACAGGGTAGGAATCAGCCCCAGCATTTT. It yields the protein CATSDPGQGRNQPQHF.

The CDR3, as DNA: TGTGCCAGCAGCTTAGTAGAGGGGGCGAATGAGCAGTTCTTC. It codes for CASSLVEGANEQFF. The chain combines TRBV7-8 with TRBJ2-1, with 7 bases aligning to TRBD1. Germline V gene lookup returns CDR1 SGHVS and CDR2 FQNEAQ. The CDR3 covers 14 residues. Trimming took 1 base from V and 7 from J; bases not matched to a gene: 4.

This chain connects TRBV12-3 or TRBV12-4 to TRBJ1-1; D is uncertain. The CDR3 loop spans 14 amino acids. Deletions cut 2 bases from V and 0 bases from J, with 7 bases between. CDR3 sequence: CASSLTEMNTEAFF. The CDR3 DNA reads as TGTGCCAGCAGTTTAACAGAGATGAACACTGAAGCTTTCTTT.

This sequence joins TRBV20-1 and TRBJ2-2; 7 nucleotides agree with TRBD2. This CDR3 is built from 13 residues. Germline V gives CDR1 DFQATT, CDR2 SNEGSKA (reference sequence). V shed 1 base, J shed 5 bases, and the junction held 1 base outside the gene matches. CDR3 sequence reads: CSARGEGTGELFF. CDR3 bases: TGCAGTGCTAGAGGGGAGGGAACCGGGGAGCTGTTTTTT.

This chain connects TRBV7-9 to TRBJ2-3, with TRBD1 identical over 9 bases. The ends lost 1 base at V and 2 bases at J; junction bases unmatched: 1. CDR3 size: 15 residues. The germline V gene encodes CDR1 SEHNR and CDR2 FQNEAQ (reference sequence). In DNA, the CDR3 is TGTGCCAGCAGCTTAGACAGGGGGCACACAGATACGCAGTATTTT. It specifies CASSLDRGHTDTQYF. The whole variable domain, remainder taken from reference TRBV7-9 and TRBJ2-3, is DTGVSQNPRHKITKRGQNVTFRCDPISEHNRLYWYRQTLGQGPEFLTYFQNEAQLEKSRLLSDRFSAERPKGSFSTLEIQRTEQGDSAMYLCASSLDRGHTDTQYFGPGTRLTVL.

The chain employs TRBV4-3 and TRBJ1-2; D is possibly TRBD1 (5 bases). The CDR3 totals 14 residues. Germline V gives CDR1 LGHNA, CDR2 YSLEER. Trimming left V 2 bases short and J 4 bases short, with 11 bases between. DNA of the CDR3: TGCGCCAGCAGCCAAACGGGGCGGCCCTATGGCTACACCTTC. This translates into CASSQTGRPYGYTF.

The chain recombines TRBV29-1 with TRBJ2-3; 10 bases match TRBD2. V was pared by 1 base and J by 6 bases, with 7 bases of the junction left unmatched. This CDR3 has 15 residues. The germline V gene has CDR1 SQVTM and CDR2 ANQGSEA. The CDR3 protein is CSVEAAGGPMDTQYF. In DNA, the CDR3 is TGCAGCGTTGAAGCAGCGGGAGGGCCAATGGATACGCAGTATTTT.

V is TRBV27 and J is TRBJ2-1; a weak D match, TRBD2 (6 bases). Trimming cost V 2 bases and J 2 bases, with 10 bases left between them. The germline V gene encodes CDR1 MNHEY and CDR2 SMNVEV (reference sequence). This CDR3 is 15 amino acids long. CDR3 amino acids: CASSLGLATYNEQFF. The CDR3 bases are TGTGCCAGCAGTTTAGGTCTAGCGACCTACAATGAGCAGTTCTTC.

This clonotype was seen only a few times. This chain links TRBV20-1 with TRBJ2-7, with TRBD1 identical over 9 bases. CDR1 and CDR2 (germline): DFQATT, SNEGSKA (reference sequence). Germline trimming cut 1 base from V and 3 bases from J; bases unmatched to any gene: 10. The CDR3 loop spans 16 amino acids. CDR3 sequence reads: CSARVPSGTGYYEQYF. The CDR3 DNA reads TGCAGTGCTAGAGTACCATCCGGGACAGGGTACTACGAGCAGTACTTC.

The rearrangement uses TRBV24-1 and TRBJ2-1; possibly TRBD1 or TRBD2 for D (5 bases each). CDR1 and CDR2 (germline): KGHDR, SFDVKD. The CDR3 extends over 12 amino acids. Trimming pared 7 bases from V and 5 bases from J, leaving 8 bases between. For the CDR3, the DNA is TGTGCCACCAGAGGGACCCACAATGAGCAGTTCTTC. Its protein is CATRGTHNEQFF.

The chain links TRBV7-9 to TRBJ1-1; D is uncertain. V lost 2 bases and J lost 8, with 6 bases in between. Germline values: CDR1 SEHNR, CDR2 FQNEAQ (reference sequence). The CDR3 runs 11 residues. The CDR3, as DNA: TGTGCCAGCAGCTTAAATGGGGAAGCTTTCTTT. Translation gives CASSLNGEAFF.